This T cell receptor beta chain was obtained from a study of beta chain features in type 1 diabetes. General study points: A potential influence of HLA type upon TCRB rearrangement remained unresolved herein.

As every portion of the isolated RNA was reverse transcribed, the sequencing read expressed TCRB transcripts. Data came from immunoSEQ multiplex PCR; TCRdb stores just in-frame clones and leaves some out. The table lists 970,000 or so clones, about a sixth of them singletons. In this sample, this clone turned up a few times. Its antigen is currently unknown. One heparinised draw of blood, averaging about 110 mL, came from each donor. Germline V gene data show CDR1 as SGDLS and CDR2 as YYNGEE. This CDR3 region has 16 residues. V was trimmed by 2 bases and J by 4 bases, leaving 13 bases between them. This chain links TRBV9 with TRBJ2-6; D not certain. Sample: naive CD4+ T cells from blood. The receptor's source is a woman between 18 and 29 years old in good health. The CDR3 protein is CASSVSPTLGANVLTF. The DNA of the CDR3 is TGTGCCAGCAGCGTGTCCCCTACACTAGGGGCCAACGTCCTGACTTTC.